The entry that follows covers one T cell receptor beta chain sequence. This clonotype was detected a few times. The specificity of this receptor is unknown. No base-level quality is on record; no much larger clone is a single base apart. The listed sequencing device is Illumina HiSeq 2500. Quantitative 5'-RACE with molecular barcodes was used to prepare TCR beta libraries. In the paper's pipeline: Disease-linked TCR variants were identified with a new computational method built on a probabilistic model of VDJ rearrangement. Using fastp trimming at Q25 and MiXCR clonotype assembly, TCRdb reanalyzed the public sequencing data and kept in-frame beta chains. Duplicate CDR3 protein sequences are folded into a single record with the most common DNA and genes. None of the V and J calls come from the authors' own analysis; TCRdb made them. The sample records around 770,000 distinct CDR3 sequences, approximately 12% of which are singletons. The top ten hold about 0.5% of the sample.

These data belong to a study of CD8 T cells in ankylosing spondylitis (dated by TCRdb to about 2017). Background for the entire study: The study profiled T cell receptor beta repertoires in healthy donors and ankylosing spondylitis patients to find disease-linked TCR variants. The full study cohort was made up of about two dozen ankylosing spondylitis patients and 108 healthy donors. Peripheral blood was sampled, and synovial fluid was additionally collected from ankylosing spondylitis patients.

Points the paper makes about the study in general: The disease-linked clones showed a CD8+ phenotype and occurred at relatively low frequencies in peripheral blood. Some motif variants were previously reported in synovial fluid and blood of reactive arthritis patients, suggesting common disease-initiation mechanisms. The disease-linked clones were reported to be significantly enriched in matched synovial fluid samples from ankylosing spondylitis patients. Blood from ankylosing spondylitis patients appeared to be characterized by a TCR beta motif composed of about eight highly homologous amino acid variants.

The clonotype originates from a male donor with ankylosing spondylitis. What was sequenced was blood, either unsorted or a sorted T cell fraction (not recorded which).

The DNA sequence follows: TGTGCCAGCAGCCGTGTAGGACTAGCGGGGTACCCAGATACGCAGTATTTT. This codes for CASSRVGLAGYPDTQYF. The chain employs TRBV3-1 and TRBJ2-3; 12 nucleotides in the junction match TRBD2. CDR1 is given as LGHDT and CDR2 as YNNKEL, both from the germline V gene (reference sequence). The CDR3 goes from the cysteine to the phenylalanine over 17 residues. Only the CDR3 DNA stays, 51 bases, in frame from base 1. At the junction V is shortened by 4 bases and J by 4 bases; bases outside the gene matches: 9.